The 8 T cell receptor beta chains listed next were all sequenced from one sample in a study of tumor-infiltrating lymphocytes in primary liver carcinoma. Bulk tissue was left unsorted, and RNA and DNA were co-extracted from 20-30 mg of it. Making TCR beta cDNA involved approximately 510 ng total RNA and a constant-region primer. Slightly modified ARM-PCR, run as three nested multiplex PCR rounds, produced the TCR beta libraries. The first two PCR rounds, roughly 11 cycles each, used TRBV1-TRBV30 forward primers and a C-beta reverse primer. TCRdb re-called the multiplex PCR reads with MiXCR, one entry per CDR3 protein. The table includes about 64,000 distinct CDR3 sequences, over 60% detected once. The sample was liver tumor tissue from sampling region 4. As to subset: tumor region T4, right-lateral pole. The receptors were sampled from a middle-aged man with primary liver carcinoma and hepatitis B virus infection.

The chain combines TRBV4-2 with TRBJ2-1; D gene ambiguous. The V gene lost 5 bases and the J gene lost 8 bases, with 7 bases spanning the gap. The germline gives CDR1 LGHNA, CDR2 YNFKEQ. The CDR3 is made up of 11 amino acids. The CDR3 is CASSKADEQFF. CDR3 nucleotide sequence: TGTGCCAGCAGCAAGGCTGATGAGCAGTTCTTC.

For this clonotype: As the CDR3 is not closed by the conserved phenylalanine or tryptophan, this likely results from a read error. The genes are TRBV4-2 and TRBJ1-2; the D gene is possibly TRBD1 (6 bases). V lost 0 bases and J 1 base, leaving 15 bases between the germline ends. CDR1 and CDR2 from the germline V gene are LGHNA and YNFKEQ. The CDR3 has 17 residues. CDR3 amino acids: CASSQETPQGLNYGYTL. CDR3 nucleotide sequence: TGTGCCAGCAGCCAAGAAACCCCCCAGGGGCTTAACTATGGCTACACCCTC.

With respect to this clonotype: This may arise from a read error, as a much more abundant clone is one base away. This chain links TRBV11-3 with TRBJ1-5; D gene unclear. The CDR3 consists of 15 residues. Germline V lookup: CDR1 SGHNT, CDR2 YENEEA. V lost 0 bases to trimming and J lost 6 bases, with 12 bases between them. The CDR3 DNA reads as TGTGCCAGCAGCTTAGATCTGCTGGTGGCTCAGCCCCAGCATTTT. Translated: CASSLDLLVAQPQHF.

The chain combines TRBV20-1 with TRBJ2-4, with TRBD1 as a possible D gene (5 bases). V lost 6 bases and J 0 bases, leaving 15 bases between the germline ends. Germline V gene lookup returns CDR1 DFQATT and CDR2 SNEGSKA (reference sequence). CDR3 length: 15 amino acids. The CDR3 sequence is CSAYRPGTAKNIQYF. The CDR3 DNA sequence: TGCAGTGCGTACAGGCCCGGAACAGCCAAAAACATTCAGTACTTC.

Remarks on this clonotype: One end of the junction does not line up with germline, which may come from a read error. The rearrangement links TRBV4-3 to TRBJ2-2, with no clear D. Germline-derived CDR1 and CDR2 are LGHNA and YSLEER. The CDR3 covers 15 residues. The CDR3: CASSQAAWDTGELFF. Here the CDR3 DNA reads TGCGCCAGCAGTCAAGCCGCATGGGATACCGGGGAGCTGTTTTTT.

This clonotype was seen ten or more times. The rearrangement joins TRBV14 to TRBJ2-1; maybe TRBD2 (6 bases). Germline lookup yields CDR1 SGHDN and CDR2 FVKESK. V was clipped by 0 bases and J by 14 bases, with 14 bases between them. The CDR3 has 13 residues. The CDR3 coding sequence is TGTGCCAGCAGCCAAGATCATCTAGCGAGGGAGTTCTTC. Protein sequence: CASSQDHLAREFF.

In the case of this clonotype: In this CDR3 the conserved last residue, phenylalanine or tryptophan, is missing, so a read error is likely. This chain connects TRBV7-9 to TRBJ1-2, with D possibly being TRBD1 (5 bases). The CDR3 length is 11 residues. Germline V lookup: CDR1 SEHNR, CDR2 FQNEAQ (reference sequence). The CDR3 protein is CVSSSNRGYTS. The DNA for the CDR3 is TGCGTCAGCAGCTCTAACAGGGGCTACACCTCC.

About this clonotype itself: Because it lacks the conserved phenylalanine or tryptophan at the end, this CDR3 is likely a read error. This chain uses TRBV6-2 or TRBV6-3 with TRBJ2-5, with 10 positions matching TRBD2. The CDR3 contains 16 residues. V was clipped by 4 bases and J by 4 bases; unmatched bases: 9. Germline values: CDR1 MNHEY, CDR2 SVGEGT. CDR3 protein: CASSSTSGKLRETQYL. CDR3 nucleotides: TGTGCCAGCAGTTCAACTAGCGGGAAGTTGAGAGAGACCCAGTACCTC.